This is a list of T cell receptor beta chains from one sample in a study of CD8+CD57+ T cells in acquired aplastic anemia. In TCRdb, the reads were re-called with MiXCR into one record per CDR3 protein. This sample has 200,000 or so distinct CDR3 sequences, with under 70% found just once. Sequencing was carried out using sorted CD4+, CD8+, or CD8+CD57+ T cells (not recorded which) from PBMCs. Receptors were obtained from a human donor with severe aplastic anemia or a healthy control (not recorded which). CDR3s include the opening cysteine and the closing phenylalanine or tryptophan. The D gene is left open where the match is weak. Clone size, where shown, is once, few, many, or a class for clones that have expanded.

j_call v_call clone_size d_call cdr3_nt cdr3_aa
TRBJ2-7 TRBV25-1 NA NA TGTGCCAGTGCCGAGGATTGGGCCTACGAGCAGTACTTC CASAEDWAYEQYF
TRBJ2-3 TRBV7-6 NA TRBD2 TGTGCCAGCAGCGGTACTAGCGGGGGAACGCAGTATTTT CASSGTSGGTQYF
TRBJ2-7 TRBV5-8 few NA TGTGCCAGCAGCTTCATGTTTGGACAAGACTACGAGCAGTACTTC CASSFMFGQDYEQYF
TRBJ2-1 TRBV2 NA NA TGTGCCCCCACTCTGACCGTTGGTGATGAGCAGTTCTTC CAPTLTVGDEQFF
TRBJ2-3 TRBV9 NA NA TGTGCCAGCAGCGTAGACCTAGTCACAGATACGCAGTATTTT CASSVDLVTDTQYF
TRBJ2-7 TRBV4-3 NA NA TGCGCCAGCAGCCCGGGCAAGGGCTACGAGCAGTACTTC CASSPGKGYEQYF
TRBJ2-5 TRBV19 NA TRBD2 TGTGCCAGTAGTATGGGAGGGGAGGTCGGGGAGACCCAGTACTTC CASSMGGEVGETQYF
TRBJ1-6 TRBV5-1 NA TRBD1 TGCGCCAGCAGCCTTGGGGACAGCGGGAGCTCCTATAATTCACCCCTCCACTTT CASSLGDSGSSYNSPLHF
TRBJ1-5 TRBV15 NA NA TGTGCCACCAGCAGAGGGAGATGGGGGTCAAATCAGCCCCAGCATTTT CATSRGRWGSNQPQHF
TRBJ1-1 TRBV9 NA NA TGTGCCAGCAGCGCGGACAGCTTTGGGGCTTTCTTT CASSADSFGAFF
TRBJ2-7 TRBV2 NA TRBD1 TGTGCCAGCAGTTCCGGGACAGGGGAAGGCCACGAGCAGTACTTC CASSSGTGEGHEQYF
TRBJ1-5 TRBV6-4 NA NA TGTGCCAGCAGTGACGGCAGTTGGGGCAATCAGCCCCAGCATTTT CASSDGSWGNQPQHF
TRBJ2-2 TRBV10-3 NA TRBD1 TGTGCCAGCAGTCCCGGGACAGGGTCCGGGGAGCTGTTTTTT CASSPGTGSGELFF
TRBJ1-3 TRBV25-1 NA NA TGTGCCAGCAGTGAATATGATGGAAACACCATATATTTT CASSEYDGNTIYF
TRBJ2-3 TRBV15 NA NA TGTGCCACCAGCAGAGTACTTCCTAGCACAGATACGCAGTATTTT CATSRVLPSTDTQYF
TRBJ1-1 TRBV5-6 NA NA TGTGCCAGCAGCTCGGGGGTTGGCACTGAAGCTTTCTTT CASSSGVGTEAFF